The 21 T cell receptor beta chains below come from one sample, sequenced in a study of shared clonotypes between healthy human individuals. Profiling relied on immunoSEQ multiplex PCR, and the TCRdb table lists in-frame clones only, not all of them. The data show 650,000 to 800,000 clones, 55% to 80% seen once. Sequenced material: memory CD4+ T cells sorted from blood. The subset is: CD45RA-negative fraction. The source of these receptors is a woman aged 25 to 39 in good health.

The chain is built from TRBV5-1 and TRBJ2-7; 9 bases map to TRBD1. Trimming took 0 bases from V and 2 from J; bases not matched to a gene: 3. CDR1 is SGHRS, CDR2 YFSETQ, per germline. The length of the CDR3 is 15 residues. Here the CDR3 DNA reads TGCGCCAGCAGCTTGGAGGGACAGGGCCCCTACGAGCAGTACTTC. This codes for CASSLEGQGPYEQYF.

The chain combines TRBV18 with TRBJ2-2, with 7 bases that match TRBD1. The germline CDR1 and CDR2 sequences are KGHSH and LQKENI. The length of the CDR3 is 15 residues. V lost 4 bases and J lost 3; bases outside the gene matches: 5. CDR3 protein: CASSRRQGDTGELFF. The CDR3 DNA reads TGTGCCAGCTCACGAAGACAGGGAGACACCGGGGAGCTGTTTTTT.

The CDR3 protein is CASSLESVLGQGISQPQHF. DNA for the CDR3: TGTGCCAGCAGCTTGGAGTCTGTTTTGGGACAGGGAATTAGTCAGCCCCAGCATTTT. This chain uses TRBV5-8 with TRBJ1-5; TRBD1 matches at 9 bases. The CDR3 length is 19 residues. Germline V gene data show CDR1 as SGHTS and CDR2 as YDEGEE. V lost 0 bases to trimming and J lost 6 bases; unmatched junction nucleotides: 16.

Only one count was recorded for this clone. The chain joins TRBV5-1 to TRBJ2-7; TRBD2 matches at 14 bases. With 4 bases clipped from V and 2 bases from J, the junction kept 8 bases outside the gene matches. This CDR3 is built from 17 residues. The germline V gene has CDR1 SGHRS and CDR2 YFSETQ. The CDR3 sequence is CASSGGTSGRATYEQYF. The CDR3 DNA reads TGCGCCAGCAGCGGGGGGACTAGCGGGAGAGCTACCTACGAGCAGTACTTC.

The rearrangement links TRBV30 to TRBJ2-3, with TRBD2 as a possible D gene (7 bases). Germline V gives CDR1 GTSNPN, CDR2 SVGIG (reference sequence). This CDR3 contains 14 residues. V lost 5 bases and J lost 3, with 15 bases in between. The chain's CDR3 is CAWGGAAITDTQYF. The CDR3, as DNA: TGTGCCTGGGGGGGGGCAGCTATTACAGATACGCAGTATTTT.

V is TRBV6-5 and J is TRBJ1-5; TRBD1 might be the D (6 bases). Trimming left V 5 bases short and J 4 bases short, with 15 bases between. The CDR3 has 15 amino acids. Germline V gene lookup returns CDR1 MNHEY and CDR2 SVGAGI. The CDR3 sequence is CASSTQGGGNQPQHF. CDR3 sequence (DNA): TGTGCCAGCAGTACACAGGGAGGGGGTAATCAGCCCCAGCATTTT.

Within the sample, this clone is medium-sized. J is TRBJ2-7 and V is TRBV9; no firm D call. This CDR3 has 13 amino acids. CDR1 is SGDLS and CDR2 is YYNGEE in the germline V gene. Trimming left V 4 bases short and J 5 bases short, with 13 bases between. The DNA of the CDR3 is TGTGCCAGCAGCCTCGGGCCATCCCACGAGCAGTACTTC. Translation gives CASSLGPSHEQYF.

The sample holds one count of this clone. V usage is TRBV27 and J usage is TRBJ2-1, with TRBD2 identical over 14 bases. The CDR3 has 15 residues. Germline V CDR1 and CDR2: MNHEY, SMNVEV (reference sequence). V lost 3 bases to trimming and J lost 8 bases; unmatched junction nucleotides: 3. For the CDR3, the DNA is TGTGCCAGCAGTTTGGGACTAGCGGGAGTTTATGAGCAGTTCTTC. It is translated as CASSLGLAGVYEQFF.

The chain is built from TRBV28 and TRBJ2-2; no clear D gene. Germline V gene lookup returns CDR1 MDHEN and CDR2 SYDVKM. The CDR3 runs to 11 residues. Trimming removed 10 bases at V and 5 bases at J, with 8 bases between. The CDR3 here is CATLGTGELFF. CDR3 nucleotide sequence: TGTGCCACCCTCGGTACCGGGGAGCTGTTTTTT.

This clone was observed once. The gene calls are TRBV25-1 and TRBJ2-1; the match to TRBD2 covers 10 bases. J lost 9 bases, V lost 3 bases, and 5 bases had no gene match. Germline V gives CDR1 MGHDK, CDR2 SYGVNS. The CDR3 is made up of 14 amino acids. CDR3 nucleotides: TGTGCCAGCAGTGACGCGACTAGCGGGTCTGAGCAGTTCTTC. This gives the protein CASSDATSGSEQFF. Full variable domain (outside the CDR3, taken from reference TRBV25-1 and TRBJ2-1): EADIYQTPRYLVIGTGKKITLECSQTMGHDKMYWYQQDPGMELHLIHYSYGVNSTEKGDLSSESTVSRIRTEHFPLTLESARPSHTSQYLCASSDATSGSEQFFGPGTRLTVL.

This chain connects TRBV29-1 to TRBJ2-7; a possible D gene is TRBD2 (6 bases). V lost 8 bases and J lost 6, with 20 bases in between. Germline values: CDR1 SQVTM, CDR2 ANQGSEA. The CDR3 runs to 13 residues. The CDR3 reads CSILGTLSGEQYF. The CDR3 bases are TGCAGCATTTTGGGGACTCTATCGGGCGAGCAGTACTTC.

The gene calls are TRBV28 and TRBJ2-1, with 9 bases matching TRBD2. There are 18 residues in the CDR3. V dropped 3 bases and J dropped 9; count of bases not matched to a gene: 18. Per the germline V gene, CDR1 is MDHEN and CDR2 is SYDVKM. For the CDR3, the DNA is TGTGCCAGCAGTTTTGTCCTAGTAGGCGGGAGGGCTTTGGTTGAGCAGTTCTTC. It codes for CASSFVLVGGRALVEQFF.

This chain joins TRBV7-2 and TRBJ1-5; D gene unclear. CDR1 and CDR2 from the germline V gene are SGHTA and FQGNSA. CDR3 length: 15 residues. Trimming stripped 1 base from V and 0 bases from J, with 7 bases between. DNA of the CDR3: TGTGCCAGCAGCTTAGTTACCCATAGCAATCAGCCCCAGCATTTT. This encodes CASSLVTHSNQPQHF.

Here the CDR3 DNA reads TGCGCCAGCAGCTCCCTAGGGGGGGCTGGTGAGCAGTTCTTC. Protein product: CASSSLGGAGEQFF. This rearrangement joins TRBV5-1 to TRBJ2-1, with a weak D call TRBD2 (7 bases). V was cut by 3 bases and J by 9 bases, with 16 bases left in between. The CDR3 has 14 amino acids. The V gene's germline CDR1 is SGHRS and CDR2 YFSETQ.

This chain connects TRBV27 to TRBJ1-5, with TRBD1 identical over 7 bases. This CDR3 is 19 amino acids long. Germline assignment: CDR1 MNHEY and CDR2 SMNVEV (reference sequence). The V and J ends lost 5 bases and 1 base, in that order; junction bases with no gene match: 17. For the CDR3, the DNA is TGTGCCAGCAGTCCGAGACAGGGATGGGGAAAATGGAGCAATCAGCCCCAGCATTTT. Its protein is CASSPRQGWGKWSNQPQHF.

The V and J genes are TRBV27 and TRBJ1-5; TRBD1 matches at 7 bases. Per the germline V gene, CDR1 is MNHEY and CDR2 is SMNVEV (reference sequence). The CDR3 totals 14 residues. With V trimmed by 7 bases and J by 0 bases, 3 bases remained unmatched. The DNA for the CDR3 is TGTGCCAGCAAGACAGGGACTAGCAATCAGCCCCAGCATTTT. This codes for CASKTGTSNQPQHF.

As to this clone: With only one base between it and a far larger clone, this is likely a read error. The rearrangement joins TRBV4-3 to TRBJ1-5, with D perhaps TRBD1 (5 bases). The CDR3 spans 14 residues. V lost 0 bases, J lost 4 bases, and 7 bases lay in between. CDR1 LGHNA and CDR2 YSLEER come from the germline V gene. DNA of the CDR3: TGCGCCAGCAGCCAAGAGGAGGGGAATCAGCCCCAGCATTTT. Translation gives CASSQEEGNQPQHF.

The CDR3 region has the DNA TGCAGCGTAGATATAACAGGGCTTGGAAACACCATATATTTT. It encodes CSVDITGLGNTIYF. The chain combines TRBV29-1 with TRBJ1-3; maybe TRBD1 (6 bases). This CDR3 contains 14 residues. Germline CDR1 reads SQVTM; CDR2 reads ANQGSEA. Trimming took 6 bases from V and 3 from J, leaving 15 bases between them.

The gene calls are TRBV18 and TRBJ2-1; D remains ambiguous. Germline V gene sequence: CDR1 KGHSH, CDR2 LQKENI. CDR3 length: 16 residues. V lost 0 bases to trimming and J lost 8 bases, with 17 bases between them. The CDR3, as DNA: TGTGCCAGCTCACCACCTCGGCAGACCTTCTCGGATGAGCAGTTCTTC. This gives the protein CASSPPRQTFSDEQFF.

The V and J genes are TRBV19 and TRBJ1-5; a weak D match, TRBD1 (5 bases). This CDR3 has 18 residues. CDR1 LNHDA and CDR2 SQIVND come from the germline V gene (reference sequence). V was cut by 10 bases and J by 0 bases, with 25 bases left in between. The DNA for the CDR3 is TGTGCCAACCAGAAAAGGGTGTCAGGGCTTTATAGCAATCAGCCCCAGCATTTT. This codes for CANQKRVSGLYSNQPQHF.

This chain connects TRBV2 to TRBJ2-4, with TRBD2 matching 7 bases. This CDR3 comprises 14 residues. Trimming cost V 5 bases and J 6 bases; bases outside gene matches: 7. Germline values: CDR1 SNHLY, CDR2 FYNNEI. The CDR3 spells CASSFRGGTNIQYF. CDR3 in DNA: TGTGCCAGCAGTTTTCGGGGAGGGACAAACATTCAGTACTTC.